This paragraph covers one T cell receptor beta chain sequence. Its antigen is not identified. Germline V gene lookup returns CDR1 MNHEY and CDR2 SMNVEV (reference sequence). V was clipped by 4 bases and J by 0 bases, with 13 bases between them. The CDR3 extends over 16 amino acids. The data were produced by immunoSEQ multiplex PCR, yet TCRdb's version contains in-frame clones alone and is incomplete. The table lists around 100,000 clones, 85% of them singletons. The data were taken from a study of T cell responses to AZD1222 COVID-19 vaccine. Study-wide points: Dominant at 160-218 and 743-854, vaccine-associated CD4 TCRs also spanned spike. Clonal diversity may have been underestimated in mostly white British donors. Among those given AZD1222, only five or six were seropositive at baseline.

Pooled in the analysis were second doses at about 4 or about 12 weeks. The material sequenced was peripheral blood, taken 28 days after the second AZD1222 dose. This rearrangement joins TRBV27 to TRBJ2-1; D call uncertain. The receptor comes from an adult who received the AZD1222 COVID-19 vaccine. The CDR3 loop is CASSSRIPGSYNEQFF. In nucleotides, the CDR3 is TGTGCCAGCAGTTCCCGAATACCGGGCTCCTACAATGAGCAGTTCTTC.